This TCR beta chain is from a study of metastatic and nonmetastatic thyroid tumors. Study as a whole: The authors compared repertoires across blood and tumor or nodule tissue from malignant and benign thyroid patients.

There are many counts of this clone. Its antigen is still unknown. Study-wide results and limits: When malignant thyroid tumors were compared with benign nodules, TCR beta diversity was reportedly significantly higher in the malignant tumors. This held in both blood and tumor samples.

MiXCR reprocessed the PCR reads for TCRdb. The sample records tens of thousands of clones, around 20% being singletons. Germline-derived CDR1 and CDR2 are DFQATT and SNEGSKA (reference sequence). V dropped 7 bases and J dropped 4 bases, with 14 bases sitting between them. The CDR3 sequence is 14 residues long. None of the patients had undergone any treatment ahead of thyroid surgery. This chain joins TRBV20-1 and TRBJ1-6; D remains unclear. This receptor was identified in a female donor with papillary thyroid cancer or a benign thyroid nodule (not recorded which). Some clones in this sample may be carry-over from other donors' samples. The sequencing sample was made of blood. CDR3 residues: CSVPLADYNSPLHF. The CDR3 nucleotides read TGCAGTGTACCCTTAGCAGATTATAATTCACCCCTCCACTTT.